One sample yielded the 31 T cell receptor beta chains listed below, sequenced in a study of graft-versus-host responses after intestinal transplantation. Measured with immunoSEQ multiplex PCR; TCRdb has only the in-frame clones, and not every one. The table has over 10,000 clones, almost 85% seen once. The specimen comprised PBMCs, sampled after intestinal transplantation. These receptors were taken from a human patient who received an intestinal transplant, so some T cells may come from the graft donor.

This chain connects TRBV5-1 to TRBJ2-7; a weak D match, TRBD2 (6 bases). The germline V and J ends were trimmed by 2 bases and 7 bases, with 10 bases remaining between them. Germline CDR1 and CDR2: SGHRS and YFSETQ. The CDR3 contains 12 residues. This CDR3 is CASSFVGGEQYF. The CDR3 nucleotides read TGCGCCAGCAGCTTCGTGGGGGGAGAGCAGTACTTC.

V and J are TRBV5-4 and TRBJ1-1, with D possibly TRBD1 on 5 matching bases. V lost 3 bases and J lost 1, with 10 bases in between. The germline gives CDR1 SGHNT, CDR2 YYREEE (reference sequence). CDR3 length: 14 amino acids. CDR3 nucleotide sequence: TGTGCCAGCAGCTCCCCCCAGGGGAACACTGAAGCTTTCTTT. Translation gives CASSSPQGNTEAFF.

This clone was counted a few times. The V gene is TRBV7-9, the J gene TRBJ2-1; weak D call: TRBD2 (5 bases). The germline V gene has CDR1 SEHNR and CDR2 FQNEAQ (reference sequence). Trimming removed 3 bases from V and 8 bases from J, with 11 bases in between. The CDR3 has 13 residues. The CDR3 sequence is CASSLDSGDEQFF. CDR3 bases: TGTGCCAGCAGCTTGGACTCCGGCGATGAGCAGTTCTTC.

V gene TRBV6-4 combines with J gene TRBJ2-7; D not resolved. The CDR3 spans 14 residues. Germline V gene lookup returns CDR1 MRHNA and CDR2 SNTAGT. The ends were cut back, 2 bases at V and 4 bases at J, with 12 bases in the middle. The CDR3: CASSDLVLGYEQYF. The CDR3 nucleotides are TGTGCCAGCAGTGACCTTGTTTTGGGGTACGAGCAGTACTTC.

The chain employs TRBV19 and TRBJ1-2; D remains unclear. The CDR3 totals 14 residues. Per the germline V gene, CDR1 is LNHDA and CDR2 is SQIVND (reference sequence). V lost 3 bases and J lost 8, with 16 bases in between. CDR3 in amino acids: CASSIRERPRGYTF. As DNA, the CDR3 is TGTGCCAGTAGTATCAGAGAGAGGCCGAGGGGCTACACCTTC.

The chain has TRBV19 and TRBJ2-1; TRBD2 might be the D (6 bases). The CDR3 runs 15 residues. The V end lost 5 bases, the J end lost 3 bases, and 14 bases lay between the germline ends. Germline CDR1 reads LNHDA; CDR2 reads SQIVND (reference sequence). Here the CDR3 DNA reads TGTGCCAGTAGTGCTACGCGGGATTTCTACAATGAGCAGTTCTTC. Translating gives CASSATRDFYNEQFF.

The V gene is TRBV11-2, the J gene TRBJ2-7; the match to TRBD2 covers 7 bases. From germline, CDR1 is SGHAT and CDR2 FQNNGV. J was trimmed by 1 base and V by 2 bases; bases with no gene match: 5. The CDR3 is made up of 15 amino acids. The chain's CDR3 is CASSLHSGLSYEQYF. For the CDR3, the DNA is TGTGCCAGCAGCTTACATAGCGGGCTTTCCTACGAGCAGTACTTC.

As DNA, the CDR3 is TGCGCCAGCAGCCAGGGCAGGGGCTCTGGAAACACCATATATTTT. Amino acids: CASSQGRGSGNTIYF. The V call is TRBV4-1, the J call TRBJ1-3, with D perhaps TRBD1 (6 bases). The germline V and J ends were trimmed by 3 bases and 0 bases, with 9 bases remaining between them. This CDR3 comprises 15 residues. Germline-derived CDR1 and CDR2 are MGHRA and YSYEKL.

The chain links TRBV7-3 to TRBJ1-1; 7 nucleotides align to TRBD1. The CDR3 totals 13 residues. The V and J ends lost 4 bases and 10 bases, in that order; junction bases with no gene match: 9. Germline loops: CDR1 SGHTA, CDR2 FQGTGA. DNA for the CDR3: TGTGCCAGCAGCTCCGGGACAGCCAGGGGAGCTTTCTTT. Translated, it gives CASSSGTARGAFF.

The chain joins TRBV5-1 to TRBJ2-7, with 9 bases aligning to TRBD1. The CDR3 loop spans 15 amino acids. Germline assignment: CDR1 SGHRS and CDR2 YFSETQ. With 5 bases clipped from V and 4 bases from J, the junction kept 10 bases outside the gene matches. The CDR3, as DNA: TGCGCCAGCAGTTCCGCGGGACAGGGACCGTACGAGCAGTACTTC. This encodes CASSSAGQGPYEQYF.

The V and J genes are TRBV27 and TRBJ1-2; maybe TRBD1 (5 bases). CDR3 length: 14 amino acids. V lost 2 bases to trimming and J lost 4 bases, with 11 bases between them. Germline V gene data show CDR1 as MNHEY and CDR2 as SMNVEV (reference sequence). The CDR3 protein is CASSLAGTVYGYTF. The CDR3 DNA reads TGTGCCAGCAGTTTAGCCGGGACGGTCTATGGCTACACCTTC.

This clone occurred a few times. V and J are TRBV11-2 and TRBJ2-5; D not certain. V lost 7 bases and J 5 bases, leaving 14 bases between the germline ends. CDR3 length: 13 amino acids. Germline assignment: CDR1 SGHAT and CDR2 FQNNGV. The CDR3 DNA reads TGTGCCAGCACCCTTACGGGCCTTGAGACCCAGTACTTC. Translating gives CASTLTGLETQYF. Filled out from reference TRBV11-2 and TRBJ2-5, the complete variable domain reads EAGVAQSPRYKIIEKRQSVAFWCNPISGHATLYWYQQILGQGPKLLIQFQNNGVVDDSQLPKDRFSAERLKGVDSTLKIQPAKLEDSAVYLCASTLTGLETQYFGPGTRLLVL.

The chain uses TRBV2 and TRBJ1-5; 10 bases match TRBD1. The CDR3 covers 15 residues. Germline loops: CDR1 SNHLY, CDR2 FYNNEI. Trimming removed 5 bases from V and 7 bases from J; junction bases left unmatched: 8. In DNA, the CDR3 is TGTGCCAGCAGTTTCTCCGGGACAGGGGCCCAGCCCCAGCATTTT. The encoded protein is CASSFSGTGAQPQHF. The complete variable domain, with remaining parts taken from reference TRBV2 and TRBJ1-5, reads EPEVTQTPSHQVTQMGQEVILRCVPISNHLYFYWYRQILGQKVEFLVSFYNNEISEKSEIFDDQFSVERPDGSNFTLKIRSTKLEDSAMYFCASSFSGTGAQPQHFGDGTRLSIL.

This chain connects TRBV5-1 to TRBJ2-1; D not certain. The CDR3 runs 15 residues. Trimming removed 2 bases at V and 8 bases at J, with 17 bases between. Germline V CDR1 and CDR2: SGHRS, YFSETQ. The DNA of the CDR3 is TGCGCCAGCAGCTTTCAGACTCCACCATTCGATGAGCAGTTCTTC. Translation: CASSFQTPPFDEQFF. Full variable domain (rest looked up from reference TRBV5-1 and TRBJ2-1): KAGVTQTPRYLIKTRGQQVTLSCSPISGHRSVSWYQQTPGQGLQFLFEYFSETQRNKGNFPGRFSGRQFSNSRSEMNVSTLELGDSALYLCASSFQTPPFDEQFFGPGTRLTVL.

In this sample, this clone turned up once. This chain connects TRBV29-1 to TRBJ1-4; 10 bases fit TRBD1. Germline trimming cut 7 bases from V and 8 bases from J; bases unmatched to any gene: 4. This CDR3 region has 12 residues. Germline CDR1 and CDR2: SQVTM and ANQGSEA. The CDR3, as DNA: TGCAGCGCTCGGACAGGGGGGGAAAAACTGTTTTTT. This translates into CSARTGGEKLFF.

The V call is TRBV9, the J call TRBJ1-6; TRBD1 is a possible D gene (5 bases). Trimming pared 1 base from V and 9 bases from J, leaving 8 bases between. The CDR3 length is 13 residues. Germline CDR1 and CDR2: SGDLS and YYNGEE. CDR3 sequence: CASSVIGGSPLHF. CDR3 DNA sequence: TGTGCCAGCAGCGTAATCGGGGGTTCACCCCTCCACTTT.

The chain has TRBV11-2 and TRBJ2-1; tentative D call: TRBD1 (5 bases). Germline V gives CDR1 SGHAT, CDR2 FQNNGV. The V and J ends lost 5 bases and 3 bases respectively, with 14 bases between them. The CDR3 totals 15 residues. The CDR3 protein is CASSVLGVGYNEQFF. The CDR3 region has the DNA TGTGCCAGCAGCGTTTTAGGGGTTGGCTACAATGAGCAGTTCTTC.

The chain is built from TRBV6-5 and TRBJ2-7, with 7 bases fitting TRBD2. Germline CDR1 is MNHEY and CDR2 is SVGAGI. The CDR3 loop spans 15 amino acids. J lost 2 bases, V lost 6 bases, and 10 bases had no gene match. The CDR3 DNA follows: TGTGCCAGCAGGACTGCGGGGGAACCCACCTACGAGCAGTACTTC. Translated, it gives CASRTAGEPTYEQYF.

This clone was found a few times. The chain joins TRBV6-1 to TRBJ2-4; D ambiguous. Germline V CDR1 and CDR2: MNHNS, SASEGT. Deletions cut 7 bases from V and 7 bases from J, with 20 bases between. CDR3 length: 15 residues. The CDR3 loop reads CASTLEEPERNIQYF. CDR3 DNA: TGTGCCAGCACCCTAGAGGAGCCGGAAAGGAACATTCAGTACTTC.

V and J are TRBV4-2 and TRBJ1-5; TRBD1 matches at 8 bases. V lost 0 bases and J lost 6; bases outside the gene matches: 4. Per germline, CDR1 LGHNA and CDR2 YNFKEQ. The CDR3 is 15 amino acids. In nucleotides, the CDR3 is TGTGCCAGCAGCCAAGAGTTACAGGGGGGTCAGCCCCAGCATTTT. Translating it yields CASSQELQGGQPQHF.

The CDR3 reads CASSQTGNTEAFF. CDR3 DNA: TGTGCCAGCAGCCAGACCGGTAACACTGAAGCTTTCTTT. The rearrangement links TRBV5-8 to TRBJ1-1; D is uncertain. V was pared by 4 bases and J by 2 bases, with 9 bases between. The length of the CDR3 is 13 residues. Germline lookup yields CDR1 SGHTS and CDR2 YDEGEE. Using reference TRBV5-8 and TRBJ1-1 for the parts outside the CDR3, the full variable domain is EAGVTQSPTHLIKTRGQQATLRCSPISGHTSVYWYQQALGLGLQFLLWYDEGEERNRGNFPPRFSGRQFPNYSSELNVNALELEDSALYLCASSQTGNTEAFFGQGTRLTVV.

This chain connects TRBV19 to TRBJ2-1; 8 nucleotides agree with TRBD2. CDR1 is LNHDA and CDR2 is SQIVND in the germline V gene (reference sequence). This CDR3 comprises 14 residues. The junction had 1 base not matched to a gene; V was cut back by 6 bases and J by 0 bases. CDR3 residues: CASSSGSSYNEQFF. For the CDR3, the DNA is TGTGCCAGTAGCAGCGGGAGCTCCTACAATGAGCAGTTCTTC.

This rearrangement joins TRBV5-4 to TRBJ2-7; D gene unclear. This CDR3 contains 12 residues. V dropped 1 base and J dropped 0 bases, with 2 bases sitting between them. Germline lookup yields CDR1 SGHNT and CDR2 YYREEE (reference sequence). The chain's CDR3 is CASSLPSYEQYF. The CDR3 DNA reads TGTGCCAGCAGCTTGCCCTCCTACGAGCAGTACTTC. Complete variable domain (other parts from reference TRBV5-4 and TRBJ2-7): ETGVTQSPTHLIKTRGQQVTLRCSSQSGHNTVSWYQQALGQGPQFIFQYYREEENGRGNFPPRFSGLQFPNYSSELNVNALELDDSALYLCASSLPSYEQYFGPGTRLTVT.

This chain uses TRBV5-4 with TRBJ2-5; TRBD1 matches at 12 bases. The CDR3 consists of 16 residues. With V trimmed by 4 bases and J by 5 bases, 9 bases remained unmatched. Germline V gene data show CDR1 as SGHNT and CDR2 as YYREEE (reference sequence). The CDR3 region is CASSQGGTGGRETQYF. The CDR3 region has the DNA TGTGCCAGCAGCCAAGGAGGGACAGGGGGCCGGGAGACCCAGTACTTC. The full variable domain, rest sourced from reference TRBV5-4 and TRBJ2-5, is ETGVTQSPTHLIKTRGQQVTLRCSSQSGHNTVSWYQQALGQGPQFIFQYYREEENGRGNFPPRFSGLQFPNYSSELNVNALELDDSALYLCASSQGGTGGRETQYFGPGTRLLVL.

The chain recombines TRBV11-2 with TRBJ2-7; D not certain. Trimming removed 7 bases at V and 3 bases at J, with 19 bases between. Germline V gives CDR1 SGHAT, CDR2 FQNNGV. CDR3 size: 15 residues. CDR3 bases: TGTGCCAGCAAGCTCCGGGCTCATAGTCTCTACGAGCAGTACTTC. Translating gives CASKLRAHSLYEQYF.

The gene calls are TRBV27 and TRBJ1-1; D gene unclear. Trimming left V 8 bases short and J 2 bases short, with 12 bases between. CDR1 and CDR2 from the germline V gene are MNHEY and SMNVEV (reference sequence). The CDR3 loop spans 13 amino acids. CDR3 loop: CASSGAGNTEAFF. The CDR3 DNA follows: TGTGCCAGCTCGGGAGCGGGAAACACTGAAGCTTTCTTT.

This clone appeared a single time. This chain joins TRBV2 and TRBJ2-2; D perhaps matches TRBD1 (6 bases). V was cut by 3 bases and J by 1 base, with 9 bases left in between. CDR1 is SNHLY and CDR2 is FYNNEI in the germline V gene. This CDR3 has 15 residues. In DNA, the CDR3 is TGTGCCAGCAGTGAGACGACAGGGAACACCGGGGAGCTGTTTTTT. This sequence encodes CASSETTGNTGELFF.

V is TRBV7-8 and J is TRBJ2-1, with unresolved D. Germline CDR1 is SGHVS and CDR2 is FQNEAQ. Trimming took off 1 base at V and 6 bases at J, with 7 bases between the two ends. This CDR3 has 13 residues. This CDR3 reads CASSLGQTNEQFF. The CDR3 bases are TGTGCCAGCAGCTTAGGGCAAACCAATGAGCAGTTCTTC.

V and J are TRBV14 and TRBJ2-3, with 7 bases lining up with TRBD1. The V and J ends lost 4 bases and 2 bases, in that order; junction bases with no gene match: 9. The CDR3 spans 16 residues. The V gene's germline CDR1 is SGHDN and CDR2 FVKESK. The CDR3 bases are TGTGCCAGCAGCCCTTACAGGGGAAGGGCCACAGATACGCAGTATTTT. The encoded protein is CASSPYRGRATDTQYF.

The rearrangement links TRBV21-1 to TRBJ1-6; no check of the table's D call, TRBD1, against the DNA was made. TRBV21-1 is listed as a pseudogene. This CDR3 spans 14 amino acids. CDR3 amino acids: CASSKPGQGSPLHF. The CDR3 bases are TGTGCCAGCAGCAAACCGGGACAGGGTTCACCCCTCCACTTT.

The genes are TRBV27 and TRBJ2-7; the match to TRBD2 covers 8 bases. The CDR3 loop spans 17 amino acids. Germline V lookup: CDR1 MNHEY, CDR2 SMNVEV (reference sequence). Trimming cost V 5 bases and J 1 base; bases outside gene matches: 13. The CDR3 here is CASSPKKTSVISYEQYF. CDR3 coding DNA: TGTGCCAGCAGTCCAAAAAAGACTAGCGTTATATCCTACGAGCAGTACTTC.